Given below is one T cell receptor beta chain in context. The antigen is not known. The same CDR3 is also encoded by other DNA sequences in this sample. The sample's treatment: about 20 received Ad26.COV2.S at low or high dose, single or two shots; five or six received placebo; per-sample allocation not given. Material that was analyzed had been drawn on day 63 after the first vaccine or placebo injection. Only in-frame clones appear in the TCRdb table, and some are missing; sequencing was by immunoSEQ multiplex PCR. The sample records 300,000 to 350,000 clones, 88% being singletons. The source of the sample is a study of Ad26.COV2.S vaccination and SARS-CoV-2 variants. Study as a whole: Donor participated within the Ad26.COV2.S arm of the COV1001 trial.

Study observations and caveats: Analytic work on TCR breadth and depth might have understated the full extent of total T cell responses.

Germline loops: CDR1 SGDLS, CDR2 YYNGEE. V was trimmed by 2 bases and J by 0 bases, leaving 6 bases between them. This CDR3 has 14 residues. Here the sequenced sample was peripheral blood, taken in a trial of Ad26.COV2.S vaccine versus placebo. The chain uses TRBV9 and TRBJ1-3; D unresolved. This receptor was obtained from a person aged 18 to 59 who received the Ad26.COV2.S COVID-19 vaccine or a placebo. In DNA, the CDR3 is TGTGCCAGCAGCGTCCGATCCTCTGGAAACACCATATATTTT. Amino acids: CASSVRSSGNTIYF.